This record concerns one T cell receptor (beta chain) sequence. Its specificity is unknown. This sample was taken from a study of CD8+CD57+ T cells in acquired aplastic anemia. Background on the study: The DNA of sorted CD4+ and CD8+ cells averaged approximately 2.9 ug.

The CDR3 is 14 amino acids. V lost 3 bases and J 10 bases, leaving 16 bases between the germline ends. Genomic DNA constituted the template upon which TCR beta VDJ and CDR3 profiling was performed. TCRdb re-derived calls from the reads in MiXCR, one entry per CDR3 protein. Altogether about 210,000 distinct CDR3 sequences are present, around 60% being singletons, with the ten largest covering 29%. Overall study findings and caveats: Patients had about 31 CD8+ CDR3 sequences in common with controls (the shared set).

The origin of this receptor is a human donor in good health. What was sequenced was sorted CD4+, CD8+, or CD8+CD57+ T cells (not recorded which) from PBMCs. This sequence joins TRBV12-3 or TRBV12-4 and TRBJ1-5; D is perhaps TRBD1 (5 bases). CDR3 amino acids: CASSFGGSYGPQHF. In nucleotides, the CDR3 is TGTGCCAGCAGTTTCGGGGGTTCCTATGGACCCCAGCATTTT.